These 5 T cell receptor beta chains originate from one sample sequenced in a study of blood T cell repertoires in COVID-19 (dated by TCRdb to 2018 to 2020). The method was the immunoSEQ multiplex PCR assay. TCRdb took over this immuneACCESS table, retaining in-frame rearrangements with V and J assigned. Such tables are incomplete; in checked studies, under half of the missing clones stem from an unresolved V gene, and the remainder is unexplained. This sample comprises around 140,000 clones, over 75% of them detected only once. The ten biggest clones cover roughly 3.9% of the sample. The sequenced material came from PBMCs or T cells enriched from blood (not recorded which). The receptors were gathered from a man aged 50 to 60 in a cohort exposed to, infected with or recovered from COVID-19 (not recorded which).

The chain uses TRBV27 and TRBJ2-7, with 11 bases fitting TRBD1. J lost 4 bases, V lost 6 bases, and 2 bases had no gene match. Germline CDR1 MNHEY, CDR2 SMNVEV (reference sequence). The CDR3 consists of 13 residues. DNA for the CDR3: TGTGCCAGCAGGGACAGGGGGCAGTACGAGCAGTACTTC. Amino acids: CASRDRGQYEQYF.

The chain recombines TRBV19 with TRBJ1-5; 8 nucleotides match TRBD1. Germline V gene data show CDR1 as LNHDA and CDR2 as SQIVND (reference sequence). Trimming at V came to 4 bases and at J to 5 bases, leaving 7 bases not matched to a gene. This CDR3 has 15 residues. CDR3 nucleotide sequence: TGTGCCAGTAGTAAGGACAGGGAGAGGGATCAGCCCCAGCATTTT. Protein sequence: CASSKDRERDQPQHF. The variable domain in full, with the rest retrieved from reference TRBV19 and TRBJ1-5, is DGGITQSPKYLFRKEGQNVTLSCEQNLNHDAMYWYRQDPGQGLRLIYYSQIVNDFQKGDIAEGYSVSREKKESFPLTVTSAQKNPTAFYLCASSKDRERDQPQHFGDGTRLSIL.

This clone was recorded once. The chain recombines TRBV14 with TRBJ1-1; 7 bases align to TRBD1. This CDR3 has 12 amino acids. The V gene's germline CDR1 is SGHDN and CDR2 FVKESK. V lost 4 bases and J lost 9; bases outside the gene matches: 5. The CDR3 loop reads CASSLNRGKAFF. DNA for the CDR3: TGTGCCAGCAGCCTTAACAGGGGTAAAGCTTTCTTT. Filled out from reference TRBV14 and TRBJ1-1, the complete variable domain reads EAGVTQFPSHSVIEKGQTVTLRCDPISGHDNLYWYRRVMGKEIKFLLHFVKESKQDESGMPNNRFLAERTGGTYSTLKVQPAELEDSGVYFCASSLNRGKAFFGQGTRLTVV.

V is TRBV5-1 and J is TRBJ2-3; 9 bases are shared with TRBD2. Germline-derived CDR1 and CDR2 are SGHRS and YFSETQ. The CDR3 extends over 17 amino acids. After removal of 5 bases from V and 1 base from J, the junction contained 11 bases not matched to a gene. Here the CDR3 DNA reads TGCGCCAGCAGTCCTTACCTTTCTAGCGGGGGCACAGATACGCAGTATTTT. Amino acid sequence: CASSPYLSSGGTDTQYF.

The chain uses TRBV10-3 and TRBJ1-4; 7 nucleotides agree with TRBD1. J gave up 3 bases and V 2 bases, and 6 bases lay outside the gene matches. CDR1 is ENHRY, CDR2 SYGVKD, per germline. CDR3 length: 16 amino acids. CDR3 in DNA: TGTGCCATCAGTGAGGACGGGACAGCAGCTAATGAAAAACTGTTTTTT. Protein: CAISEDGTAANEKLFF.